The 24 T cell receptor beta chains listed next were all sequenced from one sample in a study of blood T cell repertoires in COVID-19. Clones were read by immunoSEQ multiplex PCR, and TCRdb kept only the in-frame ones, dropping some. The data contain some 300,000 clones, around nine tenths of them singletons. Sequences were obtained from PBMCs or T cells enriched from blood (not recorded which). The receptors here all came from a middle-aged woman who had recovered from COVID-19.

V and J are TRBV5-3 and TRBJ2-2; 7 nucleotides line up with TRBD1. Being an ORF, TRBV5-3 has a function that is uncertain. CDR3 length equals 16 residues. The V segment lost 1 base and the J segment 5 bases; nucleotides outside the gene matches: 8. The CDR3: CARSLKPGGPTGELFF. DNA for the CDR3: TGTGCCAGAAGCTTGAAGCCAGGGGGACCTACCGGGGAGCTGTTTTTT.

This chain joins TRBV29-1 and TRBJ2-3; TRBD2 is a possible D gene (5 bases). Germline V gives CDR1 SQVTM, CDR2 ANQGSEA. This CDR3 contains 13 residues. The V end was cut by 6 bases, the J end by 1 base, with 11 bases between. As DNA, the CDR3 is TGCAGCGTCTCTCTGCGGGGCACAGATACGCAGTATTTT. Amino acids: CSVSLRGTDTQYF.

J is TRBJ1-3 and V is TRBV7-9; 7 bases are a match to TRBD1. J gave up 3 bases and V 3 bases, and 2 bases lay outside the gene matches. Germline V gene lookup returns CDR1 SEHNR and CDR2 FQNEAQ (reference sequence). The CDR3 extends over 14 amino acids. The CDR3 spells CASSFDRDGNTIYF. The CDR3, as DNA: TGTGCCAGCAGCTTTGACAGGGATGGAAACACCATATATTTT. The full variable domain, with the rest looked up from reference TRBV7-9 and TRBJ1-3, is DTGVSQNPRHKITKRGQNVTFRCDPISEHNRLYWYRQTLGQGPEFLTYFQNEAQLEKSRLLSDRFSAERPKGSFSTLEIQRTEQGDSAMYLCASSFDRDGNTIYFGEGSWLTVV.

This sequence joins TRBV12-1 and TRBJ1-4; TRBD1, the table's D call, lacks a check against the DNA. TRBV12-1 is marked as a pseudogene. The CDR3 is made up of 15 amino acids. The CDR3: CASSFGGRASEKLFF. CDR3 in DNA: TGTGCCAGCAGCTTTGGTGGCAGGGCAAGCGAAAAACTGTTTTTT.

V gene TRBV6-2 or TRBV6-3 combines with J gene TRBJ2-4; weak D call: TRBD2 (7 bases). This CDR3 contains 12 residues. Germline values: CDR1 MNHEY, CDR2 SVGEGT. Trimming left V 6 bases short and J 14 bases short, with 17 bases between. The CDR3, as DNA: TGTGCCAGCAGCCCCGAAGGGGGGGTGGAGTACTTC. Amino acid sequence: CASSPEGGVEYF.

The chain links TRBV7-3 to TRBJ2-1, with TRBD1 matching over 9 bases. The CDR3 has 16 residues. Germline trimming cut 2 bases from V and 9 bases from J; bases unmatched to any gene: 11. CDR1 SGHTA and CDR2 FQGTGA come from the germline V gene. Here the CDR3 reads CASSLGIGTGLPEQFF. DNA for the CDR3: TGTGCCAGCAGCTTAGGAATTGGGACAGGGTTACCTGAGCAGTTCTTC. The entire variable domain, with the rest obtained from reference TRBV7-3 and TRBJ2-1, is as follows: GAGVSQTPSNKVTEKGKYVELRCDPISGHTALYWYRQSLGQGPEFLIYFQGTGAADDSGLPNDRFFAVRPEGSVSTLKIQRTERGDSAVYLCASSLGIGTGLPEQFFGPGTRLTVL.

The rearrangement links TRBV2 to TRBJ1-2, with D uncertain. Germline CDR1 SNHLY, CDR2 FYNNEI. The CDR3 has 12 amino acids. V shed 6 bases and J shed 8 bases, with 13 bases lying between them. CDR3 DNA: TGTGCCAGCAGACCGGCCTCGGGGGGCTACACCTTC. Amino acids: CASRPASGGYTF.

The chain carries TRBV29-1 and TRBJ2-2; possible D gene TRBD2, 5 bases. Germline CDR1 is SQVTM and CDR2 is ANQGSEA. Trimming shortened V by 4 bases and J by 6 bases, and 9 bases separated the two germline ends. The CDR3 loop spans 12 amino acids. The CDR3 spells CSVVEGSGELFF. As DNA, the CDR3 is TGCAGCGTTGTTGAGGGCTCCGGGGAGCTGTTTTTT.

This clone has more than one count but fewer than ten. V usage is TRBV5-1 and J usage is TRBJ2-3, with D possibly being TRBD1 (6 bases). This CDR3 has 16 residues. Trimming took 5 bases from V and 3 from J, leaving 19 bases between them. Germline V gene lookup returns CDR1 SGHRS and CDR2 YFSETQ. CDR3 DNA sequence: TGCGCCAGCAGAGCCGGGACAAATGAGTGGACAGATACGCAGTATTTT. This gives the protein CASRAGTNEWTDTQYF. The variable domain in full, with the rest retrieved from reference TRBV5-1 and TRBJ2-3, is KAGVTQTPRYLIKTRGQQVTLSCSPISGHRSVSWYQQTPGQGLQFLFEYFSETQRNKGNFPGRFSGRQFSNSRSEMNVSTLELGDSALYLCASRAGTNEWTDTQYFGPGTRLTVL.

J is TRBJ1-1 and V is TRBV19, with 7 bases identical to TRBD1. Per germline, CDR1 LNHDA and CDR2 SQIVND (reference sequence). The CDR3 runs to 15 residues. The V gene end was trimmed by 5 bases and the J gene end by 2 bases; junction bases not matched to a gene: 8. DNA of the CDR3: TGTGCCAGTAGTTCCACAGGGGTCGGTAACACTGAAGCTTTCTTT. Residues: CASSSTGVGNTEAFF.

The V gene is TRBV7-2, the J gene TRBJ2-2, with D perhaps TRBD2 (6 bases). This CDR3 has 15 amino acids. Germline V gene data show CDR1 as SGHTA and CDR2 as FQGNSA. The V gene lost 9 bases and the J gene lost 5 bases, with 19 bases spanning the gap. The CDR3 region has the DNA TGTGCCAGTTGCTGGGCTAGCGAAGTTACCGGGGAGCTGTTTTTT. It codes for CASCWASEVTGELFF.

The chain has TRBV4-1 and TRBJ1-1, with TRBD1 identical over 7 bases. CDR3 length: 15 residues. V was clipped by 4 bases and J by 1 base; unmatched bases: 6. The V gene's germline CDR1 is MGHRA and CDR2 YSYEKL. The DNA of the CDR3 is TGCGCCAGCAGCCTTCGACAGGGACAGAACACTGAAGCTTTCTTT. The encoded protein is CASSLRQGQNTEAFF.

The rearrangement joins TRBV7-2 to TRBJ2-3; unclear D gene. Trimming removed 4 bases from V and 3 bases from J, with 2 bases in between. The CDR3 has 11 amino acids. CDR1 and CDR2 (germline): SGHTA, FQGNSA. This chain's CDR3 is CASSSTDTQYF. In DNA form, the CDR3 reads TGTGCCAGCAGCTCGACAGATACGCAGTATTTT.

This clone was counted a few times. The genes are TRBV6-5 and TRBJ2-7; 10 bases match TRBD2. J lost 5 bases, V lost 7 bases, and 11 bases had no gene match. This CDR3 has 15 residues. CDR1 and CDR2 (germline): MNHEY, SVGAGI. The CDR3 nucleotides are TGTGCCAGCATAGGGAGCGGGAGGGGGACCAACGAGCAGTACTTC. It codes for CASIGSGRGTNEQYF.

The chain uses TRBV24-1 and TRBJ2-3; TRBD2 agrees at 7 bases. CDR3 length: 16 amino acids. Germline CDR1 reads KGHDR; CDR2 reads SFDVKD. In nucleotides, the CDR3 is TGTGCTACCGAACCCCTACGTCGGGGGGGCACAGATACGCAGTATTTT. It specifies CATEPLRRGGTDTQYF.

V gene TRBV29-1 combines with J gene TRBJ2-1, with 8 bases fitting TRBD2. The trim removed 6 bases at V and 0 bases at J, leaving 4 bases unmatched. CDR3 length: 14 amino acids. Germline assignment: CDR1 SQVTM and CDR2 ANQGSEA. The CDR3 region is CSVERGLSYNEQFF. DNA of the CDR3: TGCAGCGTAGAGCGGGGGCTCTCCTACAATGAGCAGTTCTTC.

The chain employs TRBV7-9 and TRBJ1-1; D possibly corresponds to TRBD1 (5 bases). Trimming left V 3 bases short and J 4 bases short, with 9 bases between. CDR3 length: 13 residues. Germline V gene sequence: CDR1 SEHNR, CDR2 FQNEAQ (reference sequence). The CDR3: CASSFTGGTEAFF. The CDR3 nucleotides are TGTGCCAGCAGCTTCACAGGCGGCACTGAAGCTTTCTTT.

The chain links TRBV4-3 to TRBJ1-4; 7 bases map to TRBD1. The V gene's germline CDR1 is LGHNA and CDR2 YSLEER. Losses at the gene ends were 4 bases for V and 8 bases for J; bases not matched to a gene: 7. This CDR3 contains 14 residues. This CDR3 is CASSPGGSQEKLFF. The CDR3 DNA is TGCGCCAGCAGCCCAGGGGGGTCTCAAGAAAAACTGTTTTTT.

The chain has TRBV30 and TRBJ2-7, with 9 bases matching TRBD1. The germline V gene has CDR1 GTSNPN and CDR2 SVGIG (reference sequence). The CDR3 totals 13 residues. The junction had 5 bases not matched to a gene; V was cut back by 5 bases and J by 3 bases. As DNA, the CDR3 is TGTGCCTGGGGGACAGGGAGGATCTACGAGCAGTACTTC. Amino acids: CAWGTGRIYEQYF.

The rearrangement links TRBV6-5 to TRBJ1-3; D remains unclear. CDR3 length: 13 amino acids. V was clipped by 4 bases and J by 4 bases, with 8 bases between them. Germline V lookup: CDR1 MNHEY, CDR2 SVGAGI. CDR3 DNA sequence: TGTGCCAGCAGTTCCGGACTGGGAAACACCATATATTTT. Translation gives CASSSGLGNTIYF.

The V gene is TRBV19, the J gene TRBJ1-1; the D gene is possibly TRBD1 (5 bases). Germline CDR1 reads LNHDA; CDR2 reads SQIVND (reference sequence). The CDR3 is 12 residues long. V was pared by 3 bases and J by 6 bases, with 8 bases between. The CDR3 coding sequence is TGTGCCAGTAGTATGGGGCGGTCTGAAGCTTTCTTT. Encoded protein: CASSMGRSEAFF.

V and J are TRBV19 and TRBJ1-2; D might be TRBD1 (6 bases). Trimming removed 3 bases at V and 2 bases at J, with 13 bases between. The CDR3 is 15 amino acids. Germline values: CDR1 LNHDA, CDR2 SQIVND (reference sequence). CDR3 coding DNA: TGTGCCAGTAGTATTTGGTCAGGGGAGAACTATGGCTACACCTTC. It encodes CASSIWSGENYGYTF.

The genes are TRBV7-2 and TRBJ1-1; D is ambiguous. Trimming shortened V by 0 bases and J by 3 bases, and 5 bases separated the two germline ends. The CDR3 loop spans 13 amino acids. From germline, CDR1 is SGHTA and CDR2 FQGNSA. CDR3 nucleotides: TGTGCCAGCAGCTTAGCGGAGTACACTGAAGCTTTCTTT. Amino acid sequence: CASSLAEYTEAFF. Drawing the rest from reference TRBV7-2 and TRBJ1-1, the complete variable domain is GAGVSQSPSNKVTEKGKDVELRCDPISGHTALYWYRQSLGQGLEFLIYFQGNSAPDKSGLPSDRFSAERTGGSVSTLTIQRTQQEDSAVYLCASSLAEYTEAFFGQGTRLTVV.

This clone was counted once. V and J are TRBV24-1 and TRBJ1-1; D is ambiguous. This CDR3 contains 13 residues. V lost 3 bases and J 1 base, leaving 5 bases between the germline ends. The germline CDR1 and CDR2 sequences are KGHDR and SFDVKD. The CDR3, as DNA: TGTGCCACCAGTGATCAGAAGAACACTGAAGCTTTCTTT. Its protein is CATSDQKNTEAFF.